This is a list of T cell receptor beta chains from one sample in a study of cytomegalovirus exposure and HLA in healthy donors. The method was immunoSEQ multiplex PCR; TCRdb's version includes in-frame clones alone and lacks a portion of them. The sample contains roughly 120,000 clones, about three quarters of which appear only once. Sequencing input: PBMCs. These receptors came from a man in his forties in good health and CMV-seropositive. CDR3s include the opening cysteine and the closing phenylalanine or tryptophan. Fields, in order: J gene, V gene, D gene, clone size, CDR3 protein, CDR3 DNA. D genes are given only for firm matches. The size of a clone is reported for some rows only, either as once, few or many, or as a class for expanded clones.

J gene: TRBJ2-1
V gene: TRBV10-1
D gene: NA
clone size: NA
CDR3 protein: CASSEQTYNEQFF
CDR3 DNA: TGCGCCAGCAGTGAGCAGACATACAATGAGCAGTTCTTC

J gene: TRBJ1-5
V gene: TRBV19
D gene: NA
clone size: NA
CDR3 protein: CASSILTNNQPQHF
CDR3 DNA: TGTGCCAGTAGTATTTTAACAAACAATCAGCCCCAGCATTTT

J gene: TRBJ2-7
V gene: TRBV4-1
D gene: NA
clone size: NA
CDR3 protein: CASSQEGVSGNEQYF
CDR3 DNA: TGCGCCAGCAGCCAAGAAGGGGTTAGCGGCAACGAGCAGTACTTC

J gene: TRBJ1-6
V gene: TRBV2
D gene: NA
clone size: NA
CDR3 protein: CASSERSPLHF
CDR3 DNA: TGTGCCAGCAGTGAGAGGTCACCCCTCCACTTT

J gene: TRBJ1-2
V gene: TRBV7-2
D gene: NA
clone size: few
CDR3 protein: CASSFRRGGYTF
CDR3 DNA: TGTGCCAGCAGCTTTCGCAGGGGCGGCTACACCTTC

J gene: TRBJ2-6
V gene: TRBV7-9
D gene: NA
clone size: NA
CDR3 protein: CASSGGPGLRTGANVLTF
CDR3 DNA: TGTGCCAGCTCCGGGGGCCCGGGACTACGTACTGGGGCCAACGTCCTGACTTTC

J gene: TRBJ2-2
V gene: TRBV28
D gene: TRBD2
clone size: NA
CDR3 protein: CASSSGIWTGELFF
CDR3 DNA: TGTGCCAGCAGTAGCGGGATTTGGACCGGGGAGCTGTTTTTT

J gene: TRBJ2-2
V gene: TRBV10-1
D gene: NA
clone size: NA
CDR3 protein: CASSESTGANTGELFF
CDR3 DNA: TGCGCCAGCAGTGAGTCGACAGGTGCGAACACCGGGGAGCTGTTTTTT

J gene: TRBJ2-7
V gene: TRBV18
D gene: TRBD2
clone size: NA
CDR3 protein: CASSLVGTSGQRPYEQYF
CDR3 DNA: TGTGCCAGCTCACTAGTGGGGACTAGCGGGCAGCGTCCCTACGAGCAGTACTTC

J gene: TRBJ1-1
V gene: TRBV6-6
D gene: NA
clone size: NA
CDR3 protein: CAIRKGVVNTEAFF
CDR3 DNA: TGTGCCATCCGGAAAGGAGTGGTGAACACTGAAGCTTTCTTT

J gene: TRBJ1-4
V gene: TRBV9
D gene: TRBD1
clone size: NA
CDR3 protein: CASSVVPTGDTTNEKLFF
CDR3 DNA: TGTGCCAGCAGCGTTGTCCCCACAGGGGACACGACTAATGAAAAACTGTTTTTT

J gene: TRBJ2-7
V gene: TRBV2
D gene: TRBD2
clone size: NA
CDR3 protein: CASSPTSGRTYEQYF
CDR3 DNA: TGTGCCAGCAGCCCAACTAGCGGGAGGACCTACGAGCAGTACTTC

J gene: TRBJ1-5
V gene: TRBV9
D gene: TRBD1
clone size: NA
CDR3 protein: CASSRDRDQPQHF
CDR3 DNA: TGTGCCAGCAGCAGGGACAGGGATCAGCCCCAGCATTTT

J gene: TRBJ1-4
V gene: TRBV28
D gene: TRBD1
clone size: NA
CDR3 protein: CASSTPAQGAREKLFF
CDR3 DNA: TGTGCCAGCAGTACCCCCGCACAGGGGGCAAGGGAAAAACTGTTTTTT

J gene: TRBJ2-5
V gene: TRBV7-8
D gene: NA
clone size: NA
CDR3 protein: CASSLALGRETQYF
CDR3 DNA: TGTGCCAGCAGCTTAGCGCTGGGGAGAGAGACCCAGTACTTC

J gene: TRBJ1-2
V gene: TRBV5-1
D gene: TRBD1
clone size: NA
CDR3 protein: CASSSTGKTDGYTF
CDR3 DNA: TGCGCCAGCAGCTCGACAGGGAAAACCGATGGCTACACCTTC

J gene: TRBJ1-1
V gene: TRBV19
D gene: NA
clone size: NA
CDR3 protein: CASSKTTDREAFF
CDR3 DNA: TGTGCCAGTAGTAAGACTACTGACAGGGAAGCTTTCTTT

J gene: TRBJ1-4
V gene: TRBV7-7
D gene: NA
clone size: NA
CDR3 protein: CASSPPLTGANEKLFF
CDR3 DNA: TGTGCCAGCAGCCCACCCCTGACAGGAGCTAATGAAAAACTGTTTTTT

J gene: TRBJ2-7
V gene: TRBV28
D gene: NA
clone size: NA
CDR3 protein: CASSMGGEQYF
CDR3 DNA: TGTGCCAGCAGTATGGGCGGGGAGCAGTACTTC

J gene: TRBJ1-2
V gene: TRBV19
D gene: TRBD1
clone size: NA
CDR3 protein: CASNPDGGGNYGYTF
CDR3 DNA: TGTGCCAGTAACCCCGACGGAGGGGGCAACTATGGCTACACCTTC

J gene: TRBJ2-3
V gene: TRBV4-1
D gene: TRBD1
clone size: NA
CDR3 protein: CASSPTGDATDTQYF
CDR3 DNA: TGCGCCAGCAGCCCGACAGGGGATGCCACAGATACGCAGTATTTT

J gene: TRBJ1-1
V gene: TRBV11-3
D gene: TRBD1
clone size: many
CDR3 protein: CASSPTTGVNTEAFF
CDR3 DNA: TGTGCCAGCAGCCCGACGACAGGGGTGAACACTGAAGCTTTCTTT

J gene: TRBJ2-2
V gene: TRBV5-1
D gene: NA
clone size: NA
CDR3 protein: CASSRDRPNTGELFF
CDR3 DNA: TGCGCCAGCAGCCGAGACAGGCCGAACACCGGGGAGCTGTTTTTT

J gene: TRBJ2-7
V gene: TRBV11-3
D gene: TRBD1
clone size: NA
CDR3 protein: CASSLAGTGSYEQYF
CDR3 DNA: TGTGCCAGCAGCTTAGCGGGGACAGGCTCCTACGAGCAGTACTTC

J gene: TRBJ2-2
V gene: TRBV6-6
D gene: TRBD2
clone size: NA
CDR3 protein: CASSWTSGSNTGELFF
CDR3 DNA: TGTGCCAGCAGTTGGACTAGCGGTTCGAACACCGGGGAGCTGTTTTTT

J gene: TRBJ1-5
V gene: TRBV5-1
D gene: TRBD1
clone size: NA
CDR3 protein: CASSPGQNSNQPQHF
CDR3 DNA: TGCGCCAGCAGCCCGGGACAGAATAGCAATCAGCCCCAGCATTTT

J gene: TRBJ2-7
V gene: TRBV5-5
D gene: TRBD2
clone size: NA
CDR3 protein: CASSPASGSYEQYF
CDR3 DNA: TGTGCCAGCAGTCCTGCCAGCGGGAGCTACGAGCAGTACTTC

J gene: TRBJ1-4
V gene: TRBV5-5
D gene: NA
clone size: NA
CDR3 protein: CASSLAAFKEPNEKLFF
CDR3 DNA: TGTGCCAGCAGCTTGGCGGCTTTTAAGGAGCCTAATGAAAAACTGTTTTTT

J gene: TRBJ1-2
V gene: TRBV7-9
D gene: NA
clone size: NA
CDR3 protein: CASSLEQTTYGYTF
CDR3 DNA: TGTGCCAGCAGCTTAGAACAGACCACCTATGGCTACACCTTC

J gene: TRBJ2-5
V gene: TRBV18
D gene: TRBD1
clone size: NA
CDR3 protein: CASSPGRGTGTQYF
CDR3 DNA: TGTGCCAGCTCACCAGGCAGGGGGACGGGGACCCAGTACTTC

J gene: TRBJ2-4
V gene: TRBV4-2
D gene: TRBD1
clone size: NA
CDR3 protein: CASSPGDREENIQYF
CDR3 DNA: TGTGCCAGCAGCCCCGGAGACAGGGAAGAAAACATTCAGTACTTC

J gene: TRBJ2-7
V gene: TRBV2
D gene: TRBD2
clone size: NA
CDR3 protein: CASRGTSSYEQYF
CDR3 DNA: TGTGCCAGCAGGGGGACTAGTAGCTACGAGCAGTACTTC

J gene: TRBJ2-7
V gene: TRBV6-1
D gene: NA
clone size: once
CDR3 protein: CASRVDGGSYEQYF
CDR3 DNA: TGTGCCAGCAGAGTGGACGGGGGCTCCTACGAGCAGTACTTC

J gene: TRBJ2-3
V gene: TRBV5-4
D gene: NA
clone size: NA
CDR3 protein: CASSLPGVLSTDTQYF
CDR3 DNA: TGTGCCAGCAGCTTGCCAGGTGTACTTAGCACAGATACGCAGTATTTT

J gene: TRBJ2-2
V gene: TRBV5-6
D gene: NA
clone size: few
CDR3 protein: CASSETAGYWGELFF
CDR3 DNA: TGTGCCAGCAGCGAGACAGCGGGTTACTGGGGGGAGCTGTTTTTT

J gene: TRBJ2-5
V gene: TRBV5-1
D gene: NA
clone size: NA
CDR3 protein: CASSPITQGLGETQYF
CDR3 DNA: TGCGCCAGCAGCCCTATTACACAGGGTTTGGGAGAGACCCAGTACTTC

J gene: TRBJ2-1
V gene: TRBV4-2
D gene: TRBD2
clone size: NA
CDR3 protein: CASSQENRRLAGSNEQFF
CDR3 DNA: TGTGCCAGCAGCCAAGAAAATCGGCGGCTAGCGGGAAGCAATGAGCAGTTCTTC